A selection of T cell receptor beta chains follows, all from one sample in a study of blood T cells in healthy people across ages. TCRdb re-called the 5' RACE reads through MiXCR, storing one row per CDR3 protein. Of 650,000 to 800,000 distinct CDR3 sequences listed, roughly 44% were seen once; the top ten hold roughly a fifth. The sample taken for sequencing was blood. The receptors derive from a man in his fifties or sixties in good health. Both conserved end residues are part of each CDR3. Fields, in order: clone size, V gene, J gene, CDR3 protein. Size tells how often a clone was seen (once, few, many) or the class of an expanded clone, and some rows leave it out.

few,TRBV5-1,TRBJ2-5,CASALDSHETQYF
many,TRBV4-3,TRBJ2-7,CASSQEVRGEQYF
-,TRBV10-3,TRBJ2-2,CAISHGLAGPSTGELFF
-,TRBV20-1,TRBJ1-2,CSARTGGTNGYTF
few,TRBV7-9,TRBJ2-7,CASSSSRETGPGYEQYF
-,TRBV2,TRBJ2-6,CAGYGGALIGANVLTF
-,TRBV20-1,TRBJ2-7,CSASPTVRHEQYF
few,TRBV9,TRBJ1-5,CASSPRDNSNQPQHF
-,TRBV18,-,CASSPPSAGDCETQYF
-,TRBV7-2,TRBJ2-7,CASSLPDRRFEGYEQYF
-,TRBV20-1,TRBJ2-7,CSASGLGGDIYEQYF
few,TRBV20-1,TRBJ1-1,CSGSGRSNTEAFF
few,TRBV14,TRBJ2-5,CASSQAQAQYF
-,TRBV18,TRBJ1-2,CASSFTGTGGDYGYTF
once,TRBV5-1,TRBJ2-3,CASSQERVGTDTQYF
many,TRBV7-9,TRBJ1-2,CASSLNENYGYTF
-,TRBV28,TRBJ2-5,CATLAGNQETQYF
-,TRBV20-1,TRBJ2-7,CSARRGTGGYEQYF
-,TRBV7-2,TRBJ2-7,CASSLALWDRSSYEQYF
-,TRBV11-2,TRBJ1-6,CASSLTTTAGTESSYNSPLHF
-,TRBV5-1,TRBJ2-5,CASTPDRPGQFFETQYF
few,TRBV5-1,-,CASSLNTGQSETQYF
few,TRBV6-5,TRBJ1-5,CASSLTWDSNQPQHF
-,TRBV5-1,TRBJ2-1,CASSLFSPNEQFF
-,TRBV5-1,TRBJ2-5,CASRMGSSPETQYF
-,TRBV11-2,TRBJ1-4,CASSLATGGDGEKLFF
-,TRBV29-1,TRBJ2-3,CSVDGTSFTDTRYF
-,TRBV10-3,TRBJ2-1,CATAWTSYNEQFF
-,TRBV15,TRBJ1-1,CATSSPGQGRKAFF
-,TRBV5-1,TRBJ2-7,CASSSEPGQTYEQYF
-,TRBV5-5,TRBJ2-7,CASSLAYSSYEQYF
-,TRBV29-1,TRBJ1-4,CSVDVPGIEKLFF
few,TRBV7-9,TRBJ2-7,CASSLGQSNEQYF
-,TRBV6-2/TRBV6-3,TRBJ2-7,CASSSFGQSSYEQYF
many,TRBV4-3,TRBJ1-2,CASSQVGGGYGYTF
-,TRBV7-6,TRBJ2-5,CASSSTAEVWAGWAQYF
-,TRBV20-1,TRBJ2-3,CSASTSGLRTDTQYF
-,TRBV11-2,TRBJ2-1,CASSFVEGHEQFF
-,TRBV7-8,TRBJ2-7,CASSTNSMDRAYYEQYF
-,TRBV11-2,TRBJ2-5,CASSLGSKASGGTETQYF
many,TRBV20-1,TRBJ1-2,CSASGGAAYGYTF
-,TRBV6-2/TRBV6-3,TRBJ2-5,CASSYSKVVNEQYF
-,TRBV5-1,TRBJ2-3,CASSLNGRVVRTDTQYF
-,TRBV10-3,TRBJ1-1,CAIRSDPRGTEAFF
-,TRBV7-2,-,CASSPAPPGNTYNEQYF
-,TRBV4-3,TRBJ2-3,CASSQDRQFTDTQYF
-,TRBV6-2/TRBV6-3,TRBJ2-6,CASSIERGQLISGANVLTF
-,TRBV30,TRBJ2-1,CAWSPSGNYNEQFF
-,TRBV20-1,TRBJ2-4,CSASVRSKNIQYF
few,TRBV27,TRBJ2-7,CATLGASYEQYF
-,TRBV4-3,TRBJ2-5,CASSQDRGETPYF
few,TRBV6-2/TRBV6-3,TRBJ2-7,CASSSRIRASYEQYF
-,TRBV4-3,TRBJ2-3,CASSHVLTGTGGVHTQYF
-,TRBV28,TRBJ2-7,CASSSDSGGVYEQYF